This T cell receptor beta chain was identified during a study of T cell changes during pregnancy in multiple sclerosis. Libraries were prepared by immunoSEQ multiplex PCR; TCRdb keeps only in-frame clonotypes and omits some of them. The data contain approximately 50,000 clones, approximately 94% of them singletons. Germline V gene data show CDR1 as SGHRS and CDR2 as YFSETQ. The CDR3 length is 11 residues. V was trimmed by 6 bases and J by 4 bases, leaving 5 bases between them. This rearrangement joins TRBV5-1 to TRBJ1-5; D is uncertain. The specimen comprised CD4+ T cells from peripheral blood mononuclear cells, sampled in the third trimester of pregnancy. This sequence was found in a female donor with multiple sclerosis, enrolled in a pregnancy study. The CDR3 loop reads CASTLNQPQHF. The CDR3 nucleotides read TGCGCCAGCACCCTAAATCAGCCCCAGCATTTT.